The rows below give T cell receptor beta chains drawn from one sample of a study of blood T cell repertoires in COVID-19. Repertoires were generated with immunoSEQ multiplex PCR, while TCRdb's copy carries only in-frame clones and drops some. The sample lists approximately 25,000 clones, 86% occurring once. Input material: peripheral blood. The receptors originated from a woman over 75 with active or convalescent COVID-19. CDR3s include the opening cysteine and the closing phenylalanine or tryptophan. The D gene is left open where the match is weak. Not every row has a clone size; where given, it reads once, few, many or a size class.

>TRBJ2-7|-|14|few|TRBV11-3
CASSLEADTYEQYF
TGTGCCAGCAGCTTAGAGGCTGATACCTACGAGCAGTACTTC
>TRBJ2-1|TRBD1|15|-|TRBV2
CASSHRTGAYNEQFF
TGTGCCAGCAGTCACCGGACAGGGGCCTACAATGAGCAGTTCTTC
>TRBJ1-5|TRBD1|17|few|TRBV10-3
CAISESYRDRGNQPQHF
TGTGCCATCAGTGAGTCTTACCGGGACAGGGGAAATCAGCCCCAGCATTTT
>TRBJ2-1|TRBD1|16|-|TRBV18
CASSLRQGASYNEQFF
TGTGCCAGCTCCCTGCGCCAGGGGGCTTCATACAATGAGCAGTTCTTC
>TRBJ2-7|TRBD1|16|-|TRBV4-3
CASSQGPGQGANEQYF
TGCGCCAGCAGCCAAGGGCCCGGACAGGGGGCCAACGAGCAGTACTTC
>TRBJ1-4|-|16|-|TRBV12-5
CASGGASGTTNEKLFF
TGTGCTAGTGGGGGCGCGTCCGGGACAACTAATGAAAAACTGTTTTTT
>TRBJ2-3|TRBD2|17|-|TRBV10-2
CASSAGLAGVRTDTQYF
TGCGCCAGCAGTGCGGGACTAGCGGGAGTTCGAACAGATACGCAGTATTTT
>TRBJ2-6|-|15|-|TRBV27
CASSYLGSGANVLTF
TGTGCCAGCAGTTATCTAGGCTCTGGGGCCAACGTCCTGACTTTC
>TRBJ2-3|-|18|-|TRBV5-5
CASSQTGEPAYSTDTQYF
TGTGCCAGCAGCCAAACGGGAGAACCCGCCTATAGCACAGATACGCAGTATTTT
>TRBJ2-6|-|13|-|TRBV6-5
CASSATGANVLTF
TGTGCCAGCAGCGCTACTGGGGCCAACGTCCTGACTTTC
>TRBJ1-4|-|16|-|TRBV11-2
CASGRGSFSTNEKLFF
TGTGCCAGCGGGCGTGGTTCGTTTTCAACTAATGAAAAACTGTTTTTT
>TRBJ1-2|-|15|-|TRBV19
CASSIDRQYLYGYTF
TGTGCCAGTAGTATAGACCGACAGTACCTCTATGGCTACACCTTC
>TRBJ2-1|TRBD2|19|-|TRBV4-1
CASSQVVLAGGSSYNEQFF
TGCGCCAGCAGCCAAGTCGTGCTAGCGGGAGGGAGCTCCTACAATGAGCAGTTCTTC
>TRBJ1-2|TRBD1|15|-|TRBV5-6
CASSLLRGGGYGYTF
TGTGCCAGCAGCTTGCTGAGAGGGGGCGGCTATGGCTACACCTTC
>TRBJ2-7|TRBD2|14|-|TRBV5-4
CASSPAGGRYEQYF
TGTGCCAGCAGCCCAGCGGGAGGGAGGTACGAGCAGTACTTC
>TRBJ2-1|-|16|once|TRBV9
CASSVGSGVSYNEQFF
TGTGCCAGCAGCGTAGGGTCAGGGGTCTCCTACAATGAGCAGTTCTTC
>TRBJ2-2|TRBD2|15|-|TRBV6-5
CASAPETSVLGELFF
TGTGCCAGCGCCCCGGAGACTAGCGTTTTGGGGGAGCTGTTTTTT
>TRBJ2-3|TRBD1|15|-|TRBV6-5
CASSLQGARIDTQYF
TGTGCCAGCAGTTTACAGGGGGCTAGGATAGATACGCAGTATTTT
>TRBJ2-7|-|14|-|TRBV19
CASSSGVGFYEQYF
TGTGCCAGTAGTTCCGGAGTAGGATTCTACGAGCAGTACTTC
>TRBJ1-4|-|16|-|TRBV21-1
CASSKRLDRTNEKLFF
TGTGCCAGCAGCAAACGACTGGACAGGACTAATGAAAAACTGTTTTTT
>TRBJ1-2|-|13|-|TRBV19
CASTPTMSRGYTF
TGTGCCAGTACCCCTACTATGTCGCGTGGCTACACCTTC
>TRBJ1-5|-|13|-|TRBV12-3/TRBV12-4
CASTFQMNQPQHF
TGTGCCAGCACCTTTCAGATGAATCAGCCCCAGCATTTT
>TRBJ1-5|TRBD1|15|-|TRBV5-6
CASSKQGLPNQPQHF
TGTGCCAGCAGCAAACAGGGGTTGCCCAATCAGCCCCAGCATTTT